The 25 T cell receptor beta chains below come from one sample, sequenced in a study of identical twins. A single record per CDR3 protein comes from TCRdb applying MiXCR to the 5' RACE reads. Here the sample spans around 470,000 distinct CDR3 sequences, more than 13% being singletons. The same specimen was also included in a second study, on yellow fever vaccine responses in identical twins.

Sequencing input: CD4+ T cells sorted from blood. The receptors stem from a young woman in good health.

This clonotype was seen only a few times. V is TRBV27 and J is TRBJ2-1, with 8 bases that match TRBD2. Germline CDR1 is MNHEY and CDR2 is SMNVEV (reference sequence). Trimming at V came to 6 bases and at J to 7 bases, leaving 14 bases not matched to a gene. This CDR3 contains 16 residues. The CDR3 bases are TGTGCCAGCAGCCCTCGTTCGGCGGGGGGCTTAAATGAGCAGTTCTTC. This encodes CASSPRSAGGLNEQFF.

The chain combines TRBV7-3 with TRBJ2-7, with D perhaps TRBD1 or TRBD2 (6 bases each). The CDR3 consists of 13 residues. Germline V gene lookup returns CDR1 SGHTA and CDR2 FQGTGA. Trimming took 4 bases from V and 6 from J, leaving 13 bases between them. In DNA, the CDR3 is TGTGCCAGCAGCTCAGCCAGGGGAGGCGAGCAGTACTTC. Translation: CASSSARGGEQYF.

In its sample, this clonotype was seen a few times. This chain links TRBV5-1 with TRBJ2-1; D uncertain. V was trimmed by 1 base and J by 6 bases, leaving 5 bases between them. The length of the CDR3 is 12 residues. CDR1 is SGHRS, CDR2 YFSETQ, per germline. CDR3 residues: CASSLYGNEQFF. CDR3 coding DNA: TGCGCCAGCAGCTTGTACGGCAATGAGCAGTTCTTC. Drawing the rest from reference TRBV5-1 and TRBJ2-1, the complete variable domain is KAGVTQTPRYLIKTRGQQVTLSCSPISGHRSVSWYQQTPGQGLQFLFEYFSETQRNKGNFPGRFSGRQFSNSRSEMNVSTLELGDSALYLCASSLYGNEQFFGPGTRLTVL.

This clonotype was found a few times. Written as DNA, the CDR3 is TGTGCCAGCAGACGGGCAGGGGACGAGTTCTTC. This codes for CASRRAGDEFF. This chain joins TRBV28 and TRBJ2-1; D is perhaps TRBD1 (6 bases). Germline CDR1 and CDR2: MDHEN and SYDVKM. V dropped 6 bases and J dropped 14 bases, with 14 bases sitting between them. This CDR3 contains 11 residues.

The chain carries TRBV7-2 and TRBJ2-5; no firm D call. V lost 4 bases and J 0 bases, leaving 3 bases between the germline ends. The germline gives CDR1 SGHTA, CDR2 FQGNSA. This CDR3 has 12 amino acids. In DNA form, the CDR3 reads TGTGCCAGCAGCTCATACCAAGAGACCCAGTACTTC. Its translation is CASSSYQETQYF.

This clonotype was found many times. The chain has TRBV5-1 and TRBJ1-1, with 11 nucleotides matching TRBD1. The junction had 2 bases not matched to a gene; V was cut back by 4 bases and J by 0 bases. Germline V gives CDR1 SGHRS, CDR2 YFSETQ. CDR3 length: 15 residues. Here the CDR3 DNA reads TGCGCCAGCAGCCAGGGACAGGGGGTGAACACTGAAGCTTTCTTT. Its translation: CASSQGQGVNTEAFF.

V usage is TRBV20-1 and J usage is TRBJ2-7; 9 bases are a match to TRBD1. The V and J ends lost 5 bases and 5 bases, in that order; junction bases with no gene match: 10. CDR1 and CDR2 (germline): DFQATT, SNEGSKA (reference sequence). The CDR3 is 14 residues long. Written as DNA, the CDR3 is TGCAGTGCTCGTTGGGACAGGGTAGTCAACGAGCAGTACTTC. Translated: CSARWDRVVNEQYF.

CDR3 residues: CASGLARDLIGTHDSYEQYF. The CDR3 region has the DNA TGTGCTAGTGGTTTGGCCAGAGACCTAATCGGGACACATGACTCCTACGAGCAGTACTTC. The chain employs TRBV12-5 and TRBJ2-7; D is perhaps TRBD1 (6 bases). V shed 1 base and J shed 0 bases, with 25 bases lying between them. CDR3 length: 20 amino acids. Germline loops: CDR1 LGHNT, CDR2 FRNRAP.

The chain employs TRBV7-9 and TRBJ1-1; D not certain. Per germline, CDR1 SEHNR and CDR2 FQNEAQ (reference sequence). Trimming left V 1 base short and J 1 base short, with 7 bases between. The CDR3 has 14 amino acids. CDR3 nucleotides: TGTGCCAGCAGCTTAGTACTGGGGAACACTGAAGCTTTCTTT. Translated, it gives CASSLVLGNTEAFF.

This clonotype was seen at least ten times. The chain uses TRBV7-2 and TRBJ2-1; 9 bases match TRBD1. Germline V lookup: CDR1 SGHTA, CDR2 FQGNSA. V dropped 5 bases and J dropped 9; count of bases not matched to a gene: 14. This CDR3 has 16 amino acids. The chain's CDR3 is CASSLSTGTGRGEQFF. CDR3 sequence (DNA): TGTGCCAGCAGCCTATCAACCGGGACAGGGAGGGGTGAGCAGTTCTTC.

This clonotype was seen only a few times. The chain uses TRBV11-2 and TRBJ2-7; D is ambiguous. This CDR3 comprises 12 residues. Germline V CDR1 and CDR2: SGHAT, FQNNGV. Trimming removed 0 bases at V and 6 bases at J, with 6 bases between. The CDR3 reads CASSLDPVEQYF. CDR3 DNA sequence: TGTGCCAGCAGCTTAGATCCGGTCGAGCAGTACTTC.

This clonotype was detected only a few times. The chain joins TRBV5-6 to TRBJ2-7, with a possible D match to TRBD2 (5 bases). The germline V and J ends were trimmed by 0 bases and 2 bases, with 12 bases remaining between them. CDR1 is SGHDT and CDR2 is YYEEEE in the germline V gene. The CDR3 is 15 amino acids. The CDR3 here is CASSLVGRSPYEQYF. Here the CDR3 DNA reads TGTGCCAGCAGCTTGGTAGGGAGAAGCCCCTACGAGCAGTACTTC.

The chain carries TRBV5-1 and TRBJ2-2, with TRBD1 as a possible D gene (5 bases). Trimming stripped 1 base from V and 5 bases from J, with 9 bases between. There are 14 residues in the CDR3. The germline V gene has CDR1 SGHRS and CDR2 YFSETQ. The CDR3 reads CASSLQRQTGELFF. The CDR3 DNA reads as TGCGCCAGCAGCTTGCAACGACAGACCGGGGAGCTGTTTTTT.

This clonotype was seen a few times. This chain uses TRBV7-9 with TRBJ1-1; 8 bases agree with TRBD1. The CDR3 length is 15 residues. The germline gives CDR1 SEHNR, CDR2 FQNEAQ (reference sequence). With V trimmed by 2 bases and J by 2 bases, 4 bases remained unmatched. In DNA form, the CDR3 reads TGTGCCAGCAGCTTAAGGGACAGGAGAAACACTGAAGCTTTCTTT. Translation gives CASSLRDRRNTEAFF.

This clonotype was observed a handful of times. The gene calls are TRBV12-3 or TRBV12-4 and TRBJ2-1; 13 bases are shared with TRBD2. This CDR3 comprises 16 residues. The ends lost 3 bases at V and 6 bases at J; junction bases unmatched: 5. The CDR3 DNA follows: TGTGCCAGCAGTTTCCCGGGACTAGCGGGATCCAATGAGCAGTTCTTC. Its translation is CASSFPGLAGSNEQFF.

The V and J genes are TRBV20-1 and TRBJ2-1; weak D call: TRBD1 (5 bases). This CDR3 spans 13 amino acids. CDR1 is DFQATT and CDR2 is SNEGSKA in the germline V gene (reference sequence). V lost 5 bases to trimming and J lost 6 bases, with 14 bases between them. CDR3 protein: CSAEGAAANEQFF. The DNA for the CDR3 is TGCAGTGCTGAAGGGGCCGCGGCCAATGAGCAGTTCTTC.

Only a few counts were recorded for this clonotype. V gene TRBV5-1 combines with J gene TRBJ2-3; D is tentatively TRBD1 or TRBD2 (5 bases each). This CDR3 spans 15 amino acids. Between the trimmed V and J ends, which lost 2 bases and 2 bases, there was a span of 12 bases. Per germline, CDR1 SGHRS and CDR2 YFSETQ. CDR3 nucleotides: TGCGCCAGCAGCTTAGACGGGGCACACACAGATACGCAGTATTTT. This sequence encodes CASSLDGAHTDTQYF.

The chain employs TRBV10-2 and TRBJ2-5; D remains ambiguous. The V end lost 3 bases, the J end lost 7 bases, and 9 bases lay between the germline ends. CDR1 is WSHSY and CDR2 is SAAADI in the germline V gene. The CDR3 runs 12 residues. The CDR3 DNA reads as TGCGCCAGCAGTGACGCGCAGTTGACCCAGTACTTC. It encodes CASSDAQLTQYF.

V and J are TRBV6-5 and TRBJ2-5, with 7 positions matching TRBD1. CDR1 is MNHEY and CDR2 is SVGAGI in the germline V gene. V shed 2 bases and J 5 bases; nucleotides not matched to a gene: 5. This CDR3 comprises 14 residues. The CDR3 DNA follows: TGTGCCAGCAGTTACGACAGGGCCGTGGAGACCCAGTACTTC. Protein: CASSYDRAVETQYF.

V is TRBV10-3 and J is TRBJ2-6; tentative D call: TRBD1 (5 bases). CDR1 is ENHRY, CDR2 SYGVKD, per germline. CDR3 length equals 19 residues. Trimming shortened V by 0 bases and J by 0 bases, and 15 bases separated the two germline ends. CDR3 region: CAISESSVPGSSGANVLTF. For the CDR3, the DNA is TGTGCCATCAGTGAGTCGTCGGTACCAGGGTCCTCTGGGGCCAACGTCCTGACTTTC.

There are many counts of this clonotype. The chain combines TRBV5-1 with TRBJ2-2; no reliable D call. V was clipped by 1 base and J by 7 bases, with 8 bases between them. This CDR3 contains 13 residues. Germline CDR1 reads SGHRS; CDR2 reads YFSETQ. The CDR3 DNA is TGCGCCAGCAGCTTGTGGGCGAACGGGGAGCTGTTTTTT. It yields the protein CASSLWANGELFF.

This clonotype was seen only a few times. The rearrangement links TRBV7-2 to TRBJ2-1; 9 bases map to TRBD1. This CDR3 spans 17 amino acids. The V segment lost 5 bases and the J segment 3 bases; nucleotides outside the gene matches: 11. Germline CDR1 SGHTA, CDR2 FQGNSA. CDR3 in amino acids: CASSPQGGTGIYNEQFF. As DNA, the CDR3 is TGTGCCAGCAGCCCGCAAGGGGGGACAGGGATCTACAATGAGCAGTTCTTC.

This clonotype was detected a few times. The chain carries TRBV6-2 or TRBV6-3 and TRBJ2-2; D unresolved. Between the trimmed V and J ends, which lost 3 bases and 3 bases, there was a span of 14 bases. Germline values: CDR1 MNHEY, CDR2 SVGEGT. This CDR3 region has 16 residues. The DNA of the CDR3 is TGTGCCAGCAGTTATGACTTGAGAGTCGACACCGGGGAGCTGTTTTTT. Translating gives CASSYDLRVDTGELFF.

The chain carries TRBV29-1 and TRBJ2-7, with 11 bases fitting TRBD1. Trimming took 1 base from V and 6 from J; bases not matched to a gene: 2. This CDR3 has 13 residues. Germline V gives CDR1 SQVTM, CDR2 ANQGSEA. The CDR3 nucleotides read TGCAGCGTTGAAGGGACAGGGGGCTTCGAGCAGTACTTC. As protein: CSVEGTGGFEQYF.

The V gene is TRBV6-2 or TRBV6-3, the J gene TRBJ1-1, with a possible D match to TRBD1 (6 bases). Germline CDR1 reads MNHEY; CDR2 reads SVGEGT. With 7 bases removed from V and 1 base from J, the gap between germline ends came to 10 bases. This CDR3 contains 13 residues. Here the CDR3 DNA reads TGTGCCAGCATCGGAGGGGGGAACACTGAAGCTTTCTTT. Amino acid sequence: CASIGGGNTEAFF.